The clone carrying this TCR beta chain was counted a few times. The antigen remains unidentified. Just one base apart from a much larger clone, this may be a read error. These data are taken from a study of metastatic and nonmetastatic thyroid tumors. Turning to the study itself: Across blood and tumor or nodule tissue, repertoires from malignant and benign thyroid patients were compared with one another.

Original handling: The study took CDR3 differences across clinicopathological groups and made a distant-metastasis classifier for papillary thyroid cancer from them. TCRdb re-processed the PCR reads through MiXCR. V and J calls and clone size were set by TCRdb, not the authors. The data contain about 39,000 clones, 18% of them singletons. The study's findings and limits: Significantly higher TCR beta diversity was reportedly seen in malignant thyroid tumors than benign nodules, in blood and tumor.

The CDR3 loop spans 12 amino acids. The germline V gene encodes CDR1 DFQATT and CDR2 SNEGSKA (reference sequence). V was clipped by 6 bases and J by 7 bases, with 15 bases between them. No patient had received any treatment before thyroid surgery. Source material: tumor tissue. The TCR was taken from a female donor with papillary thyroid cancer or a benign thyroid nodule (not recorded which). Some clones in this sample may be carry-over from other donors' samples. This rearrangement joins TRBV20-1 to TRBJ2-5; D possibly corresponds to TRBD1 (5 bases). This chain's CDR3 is CSALYRGGTQYF. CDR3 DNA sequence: TGCAGTGCCTTGTATAGGGGTGGGACCCAGTACTTC.